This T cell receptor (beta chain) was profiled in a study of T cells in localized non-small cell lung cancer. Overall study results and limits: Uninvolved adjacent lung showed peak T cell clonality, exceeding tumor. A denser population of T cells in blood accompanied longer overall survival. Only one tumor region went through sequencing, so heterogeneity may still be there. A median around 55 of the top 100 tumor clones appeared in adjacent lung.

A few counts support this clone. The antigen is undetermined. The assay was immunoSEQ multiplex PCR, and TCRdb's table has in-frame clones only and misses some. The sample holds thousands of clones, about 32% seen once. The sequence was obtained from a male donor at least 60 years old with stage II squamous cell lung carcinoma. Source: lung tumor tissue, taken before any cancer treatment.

CDR3 sequence reads: CASSYGASTPNSPLHF. CDR3 coding DNA: TGTGCCAGCAGTTACGGTGCCTCGACTCCTAATTCACCCCTCCACTTT. The chain recombines TRBV6-8 with TRBJ1-6; no clear D. The CDR3 sequence is 16 residues long. With 2 bases removed from V and 6 bases from J, the gap between germline ends came to 14 bases. CDR1 and CDR2 (germline): MNHGY, SAAAGT.